The next 23 T cell receptor beta chains were all read from a single sample in a study of blood T cell repertoires in COVID-19. Data came from immunoSEQ multiplex PCR; TCRdb stores just in-frame clones and leaves some out. This table holds about 200,000 clones, around nine tenths found once. Sequences were obtained from peripheral blood. Receptors originate from a man aged 35 to 55 with acute or convalescent COVID-19.

This chain links TRBV28 with TRBJ2-1; D unclear. The V end lost 3 bases, the J end lost 0 bases, and 6 bases lay between the germline ends. This CDR3 contains 14 residues. Germline V CDR1 and CDR2: MDHEN, SYDVKM. The CDR3 reads CASSFSDSYNEQFF. The CDR3 DNA reads TGTGCCAGCAGTTTCTCAGACTCCTACAATGAGCAGTTCTTC.

The chain combines TRBV7-2 with TRBJ1-2, with 8 bases matching TRBD1. The CDR3 contains 14 residues. V lost 5 bases to trimming and J lost 6 bases; unmatched junction nucleotides: 8. Germline CDR1 reads SGHTA; CDR2 reads FQGNSA. CDR3 coding DNA: TGTGCCAGCAGCCGTGACAGGGGAGAAGATGGCTACACCTTC. This codes for CASSRDRGEDGYTF.

Here the CDR3 DNA reads TGTGCCAGCAGTTCCACAGGGGATGGCTACACCTTC. As protein: CASSSTGDGYTF. The J gene is TRBJ1-2, the V gene TRBV6-6; 7 bases are a match to TRBD1. The CDR3 runs 12 residues. The germline V gene has CDR1 MNHNY and CDR2 SVGAGI (reference sequence). J was trimmed by 6 bases and V by 4 bases; bases with no gene match: 2.

The J gene is TRBJ2-2, the V gene TRBV5-6; 7 bases map to TRBD1. CDR1 and CDR2 (germline): SGHDT, YYEEEE. The CDR3 length is 15 residues. After removal of 4 bases from V and 4 bases from J, the junction contained 7 bases not matched to a gene. CDR3 loop: CASSVAGGITGELFF. The CDR3 DNA follows: TGTGCCAGCAGCGTGGCAGGGGGAATCACCGGGGAGCTGTTTTTT.

V is TRBV27 and J is TRBJ2-1; D is ambiguous. V was cut by 0 bases and J by 1 base, with 10 bases left in between. The CDR3 sequence is 16 residues long. The germline CDR1 and CDR2 sequences are MNHEY and SMNVEV (reference sequence). Written as DNA, the CDR3 is TGTGCCAGCAGTTTATCGGCAGGCCAATCCTACAATGAGCAGTTCTTC. Residues: CASSLSAGQSYNEQFF.

V usage is TRBV7-3 and J usage is TRBJ1-1; weak D call: TRBD1 (6 bases). CDR1 and CDR2 (germline): SGHTA, FQGTGA. CDR3 size: 15 residues. V was pared by 5 bases and J by 1 base, with 14 bases between. CDR3: CASSPKPTGNTEAFF. The CDR3, as DNA: TGTGCCAGCAGCCCGAAACCGACAGGGAACACTGAAGCTTTCTTT.

This rearrangement joins TRBV3-1 (or the pseudogene TRBV3-2) to TRBJ1-1, with 10 nucleotides matching TRBD1. Germline lookup yields CDR1 LGHDT and CDR2 YNNKEL (reference sequence). The V gene end was trimmed by 0 bases and the J gene end by 11 bases; junction bases not matched to a gene: 6. CDR3 length: 14 amino acids. CDR3 protein: CASSQETGGQRAFF. The CDR3 DNA reads TGTGCCAGCAGCCAAGAGACAGGGGGCCAACGGGCTTTCTTT.

This clone was recorded only once. The chain uses TRBV27 and TRBJ1-4, with TRBD1 matching 8 bases. The germline CDR1 and CDR2 sequences are MNHEY and SMNVEV (reference sequence). This CDR3 region has 15 residues. J was trimmed by 7 bases and V by 4 bases; bases with no gene match: 8. For the CDR3, the DNA is TGTGCCAGCAGTTATCAGGGGGCGCTGGGTGAAAAACTGTTTTTT. Protein: CASSYQGALGEKLFF.

The V call is TRBV6-2 or TRBV6-3, the J call TRBJ1-5, with 9 bases aligning to TRBD1. The CDR3 has 15 amino acids. Germline trimming cut 6 bases from V and 1 base from J; bases unmatched to any gene: 4. The germline gives CDR1 MNHEY, CDR2 SVGEGT. CDR3 protein: CASSPGQGSNQPQHF. CDR3 sequence (DNA): TGTGCCAGCAGCCCCGGACAGGGGAGCAATCAGCCCCAGCATTTT.

The genes are TRBV6-1 and TRBJ2-2; TRBD2 is a possible D gene (6 bases). The CDR3 runs to 18 residues. With 1 base removed from V and 2 bases from J, the gap between germline ends came to 17 bases. Germline CDR1 MNHNS, CDR2 SASEGT. This CDR3 is CASSEGIPGLTNTGELFF. The DNA of the CDR3 is TGTGCCAGCAGTGAAGGGATACCGGGACTGACTAACACCGGGGAGCTGTTTTTT.

The rearrangement joins TRBV6-2 or TRBV6-3 to TRBJ1-2, with D tentatively TRBD1 (5 bases). The V gene's germline CDR1 is MNHEY and CDR2 SVGEGT. V lost 2 bases, J lost 4 bases, and 8 bases lay in between. The CDR3 length is 13 residues. The CDR3 nucleotides read TGTGCCAGCAGTTACAACAGGCCCTATGGCTACACCTTC. Amino acid sequence: CASSYNRPYGYTF.

The V gene is TRBV6-5, the J gene TRBJ1-2; D uncertain. CDR1 and CDR2 from the germline V gene are MNHEY and SVGAGI. There are 15 residues in the CDR3. Trimming cost V 7 bases and J 1 base, with 16 bases left between them. The DNA for the CDR3 is TGTGCCAGCACTTTGACCGCGGGGATTAACTATGGCTACACCTTC. Translation: CASTLTAGINYGYTF.

V usage is TRBV6-5 and J usage is TRBJ1-6, with D unclear. Between the trimmed V and J ends, which lost 6 bases and 4 bases, there was a span of 10 bases. This CDR3 is built from 14 residues. Looked up from germline, CDR1 is MNHEY and CDR2 is SVGAGI. The CDR3 bases are TGTGCCAGCAGCCTCAACTCGTATAATTCACCCCTCCACTTT. Residues: CASSLNSYNSPLHF.

This chain connects TRBV7-9 to TRBJ1-3; 7 nucleotides agree with TRBD1. The length of the CDR3 is 17 residues. CDR1 is SEHNR, CDR2 FQNEAQ, per germline (reference sequence). V dropped 8 bases and J dropped 0; count of bases not matched to a gene: 13. The CDR3 DNA sequence: TGTGCCAGCGACTCACCGGGACAGATACTCTCTGGAAACACCATATATTTT. Translated, it gives CASDSPGQILSGNTIYF.

V and J are TRBV27 and TRBJ2-2, with D perhaps TRBD2 (6 bases). CDR3 length equals 17 residues. V was trimmed by 4 bases and J by 0 bases, leaving 15 bases between them. CDR1 MNHEY and CDR2 SMNVEV come from the germline V gene (reference sequence). CDR3 region: CASSYLAGSANTGELFF. CDR3 nucleotide sequence: TGTGCCAGCAGTTATCTGGCGGGGTCCGCGAACACCGGGGAGCTGTTTTTT.

The V gene is TRBV18, the J gene TRBJ2-7; D perhaps matches TRBD2 (6 bases). There are 13 residues in the CDR3. In germline, CDR1 is KGHSH, CDR2 LQKENI. V shed 6 bases and J shed 6 bases, with 15 bases lying between them. The CDR3 DNA follows: TGTGCCAGCTCGGAGGGGTCCGGGCGCGAGCAGTACTTC. It translates to CASSEGSGREQYF. The full variable domain, its missing parts supplied by reference TRBV18 and TRBJ2-7, is NAGVMQNPRHLVRRRGQEARLRCSPMKGHSHVYWYRQLPEEGLKFMVYLQKENIIDESGMPKERFSAEFPKEGPSILRIQQVVRGDSAAYFCASSEGSGREQYFGPGTRLTVT.

The rearrangement joins TRBV6-5 to TRBJ2-1, with a possible D match to TRBD2 (5 bases). The CDR3 contains 15 residues. CDR1 and CDR2 from the germline V gene are MNHEY and SVGAGI. Trimming took off 5 bases at V and 3 bases at J, with 14 bases between the two ends. In DNA, the CDR3 is TGTGCCAGCAGTCCCGCAACGGGGTTCTACAATGAGCAGTTCTTC. It yields the protein CASSPATGFYNEQFF.

This clone has just a few counts. The V and J genes are TRBV5-1 and TRBJ1-1, with 7 bases identical to TRBD1. This CDR3 has 15 residues. Trimming took 0 bases from V and 1 from J; bases not matched to a gene: 3. Germline values: CDR1 SGHRS, CDR2 YFSETQ. Here the CDR3 reads CASSLAGTENTEAFF. In nucleotides, the CDR3 is TGCGCCAGCAGCTTGGCCGGGACAGAGAACACTGAAGCTTTCTTT.

This clone was seen a few times. V gene TRBV10-2 combines with J gene TRBJ1-1, with a weak D call TRBD1 (5 bases). Germline CDR1 WSHSY, CDR2 SAAADI. V lost 6 bases and J lost 0, with 8 bases in between. The CDR3 runs to 13 residues. The CDR3 sequence is CASSQTVNTEAFF. CDR3 nucleotides: TGCGCCAGCAGCCAGACAGTGAACACTGAAGCTTTCTTT.

The chain carries TRBV6-1 and TRBJ1-1; TRBD1 matches at 9 bases. Germline trimming cut 3 bases from V and 5 bases from J; bases unmatched to any gene: 4. The CDR3 is 14 residues long. Germline CDR1 and CDR2: MNHNS and SASEGT. CDR3 nucleotides: TGTGCCAGCAGTGACAAGACAGGGGGAACTGAAGCTTTCTTT. Protein: CASSDKTGGTEAFF.

The gene calls are TRBV6-2 or TRBV6-3 and TRBJ2-3; TRBD2 matches at 9 bases. The CDR3 totals 17 residues. Germline V gene lookup returns CDR1 MNHEY and CDR2 SVGEGT. V shed 2 bases, J shed 6 bases, and the junction held 12 bases outside the gene matches. The CDR3 DNA sequence: TGTGCCAGCAGTTACGCCTTTAATAGCGGGGGTCCGGATACGCAGTATTTT. Translating gives CASSYAFNSGGPDTQYF.

The chain links TRBV19 to TRBJ1-3; D may be TRBD1 (5 bases). The germline V and J ends were trimmed by 1 base and 1 base, with 8 bases remaining between them. The CDR3 sequence is 15 residues long. CDR1 is LNHDA and CDR2 is SQIVND in the germline V gene (reference sequence). CDR3 protein: CASSIAGFSGNTIYF. CDR3 bases: TGTGCCAGTAGTATAGCAGGGTTTTCTGGAAACACCATATATTTT.

The J gene is TRBJ2-3, the V gene TRBV30; tentative D call: TRBD2 (7 bases). V was cut by 0 bases and J by 0 bases, with 10 bases left in between. The germline gives CDR1 GTSNPN, CDR2 SVGIG (reference sequence). The CDR3 length is 15 residues. CDR3 amino acids: CAWSVAGASTDTQYF. DNA of the CDR3: TGTGCCTGGAGTGTTGCGGGGGCTAGCACAGATACGCAGTATTTT.